These T cell receptor beta chains were read from a single sample in a study of T cells in Graves' hyperthyroidism and ophthalmopathy. TCRdb passed the multiplex PCR reads through MiXCR, listing each CDR3 protein once. The sample records 600,000 to 700,000 distinct CDR3 sequences, less than 45% being singletons. Input material: peripheral blood or thyroid tissue (not recorded which). The receptor source for this set is an adult man with Graves' disease, either hyperthyroidism or ophthalmopathy (not recorded which). CDR3s include the opening cysteine and the closing phenylalanine or tryptophan. The order of the fields is clone size, J gene, D gene, V gene, CDR3 DNA, CDR3 protein. A D gene is named only where the DNA matches it firmly. Size tells how often a clone was seen (once, few, many) or the class of an expanded clone, and some rows leave it out.

abundance: .; j_gene: TRBJ1-5; d_gene: .; v_gene: TRBV11-1; CDR3nt: TGTGCCAGCAGCTTTCAAGCGGCAGGCGGCCCGTGGGGCAATCAGCCCCAGCATTTT; CDR3aa: CASSFQAAGGPWGNQPQHF
abundance: .; j_gene: TRBJ1-2; d_gene: TRBD1; v_gene: TRBV25-1; CDR3nt: TGTGCCGGGGGACAGGGAGGAAACTATGGCTACACCTTC; CDR3aa: CAGGQGGNYGYTF
abundance: .; j_gene: TRBJ2-7; d_gene: TRBD2; v_gene: TRBV7-9; CDR3nt: TGTGCCAGCAGTCCACCGGCGGGAGATGAGCAGTACTTC; CDR3aa: CASSPPAGDEQYF
abundance: many; j_gene: TRBJ1-6; d_gene: .; v_gene: TRBV12-3/TRBV12-4; CDR3nt: TGTGCCAGCAGTTTAGGGGCGCAGTCTTCACCCCTCCACTTT; CDR3aa: CASSLGAQSSPLHF
abundance: many; j_gene: TRBJ2-7; d_gene: TRBD1; v_gene: TRBV2; CDR3nt: TGTGCCAGCAGTGGAACCGGGACAGCTTTAAAGCAGTACTTC; CDR3aa: CASSGTGTALKQYF
abundance: many; j_gene: TRBJ1-2; d_gene: TRBD1; v_gene: TRBV2; CDR3nt: TGTGCCAGCAGGAGGGACAGCGACTATGGCTACACCTTC; CDR3aa: CASRRDSDYGYTF
abundance: .; j_gene: TRBJ1-6; d_gene: .; v_gene: TRBV12-3/TRBV12-4; CDR3nt: TGTGCCAGCAGTTCCCGGACATTTCCGACCCTCCACTTT; CDR3aa: CASSSRTFPTLHF
abundance: .; j_gene: TRBJ1-1; d_gene: .; v_gene: TRBV19; CDR3nt: TGTGCCAGTAAGACTACCTCGGTCATGAACACTGAAGCTTTCTTT; CDR3aa: CASKTTSVMNTEAFF
abundance: .; j_gene: TRBJ2-7; d_gene: TRBD1; v_gene: TRBV7-2; CDR3nt: TGTGCCAGCAGCGGGACAGGTTGGGAGCAGTACTTC; CDR3aa: CASSGTGWEQYF
abundance: few; j_gene: TRBJ1-1; d_gene: .; v_gene: TRBV5-5; CDR3nt: TGTGCCAGCAGGCGGGGACGCAACCCTGAAGCTTTCTTT; CDR3aa: CASRRGRNPEAFF
abundance: .; j_gene: TRBJ1-2; d_gene: .; v_gene: TRBV7-9; CDR3nt: TGTGCCAGCAGCTTGGCGGGTACGGCCGCTGGAATTGGCTACACCTTC; CDR3aa: CASSLAGTAAGIGYTF
abundance: many; j_gene: TRBJ1-5; d_gene: .; v_gene: TRBV2; CDR3nt: TGTGCCAGCAGTGAAGAGGGGGATCAGCCCCAGCATTTT; CDR3aa: CASSEEGDQPQHF
abundance: .; j_gene: TRBJ1-6; d_gene: TRBD1; v_gene: TRBV10-3; CDR3nt: TGTGCCATCAGTGAGTCTTACGCGGGACAGGGGCATTCACCCCTCCACTTT; CDR3aa: CAISESYAGQGHSPLHF
abundance: .; j_gene: TRBJ2-5; d_gene: .; v_gene: TRBV20-1; CDR3nt: TGCAGCGTTGAGTCCGGGGGGCGCAGAGAGACCCAGTACTTC; CDR3aa: CSVESGGRRETQYF
abundance: .; j_gene: TRBJ1-2; d_gene: TRBD1; v_gene: TRBV7-9; CDR3nt: TGTGCCAGCGGAGGGGACAGCCGAAGGCTCTATGGCTACACCTTC; CDR3aa: CASGGDSRRLYGYTF
abundance: .; j_gene: TRBJ1-1; d_gene: .; v_gene: TRBV7-9; CDR3nt: TGTGCCAGCAGTGAAGGAGCGGGGTACACTGAAGCTTTCTTT; CDR3aa: CASSEGAGYTEAFF
abundance: few; j_gene: TRBJ2-5; d_gene: TRBD1; v_gene: TRBV5-1; CDR3nt: TGCGCCAGCAGCCTAGGGACAGGAATCCAAGAGACCCAGTACTTC; CDR3aa: CASSLGTGIQETQYF
abundance: once; j_gene: TRBJ2-5; d_gene: .; v_gene: TRBV2; CDR3nt: TGTGCCAGCAGACTTACGGGACAAGAGACCCAGTACTTC; CDR3aa: CASRLTGQETQYF